The sample holds many counts of the clone carrying this T cell receptor (beta chain). The data were obtained in a study of Graves' ophthalmopathy and Graves' hyperthyroidism. Overall study: Cases classed as stable hyperthyroidism had no ophthalmopathy within 18 months of follow-up.

Amplification of TCR beta CDR3 regions used RNA transcripts. Second-round multiplex PCR came after first-round RT-PCR with HTBI primers. TCRdb re-analysed the multiplex PCR reads in MiXCR, keeping a single row per CDR3 protein. The sample consists of 900,000 to 1,200,000 distinct CDR3 sequences, 36% of them appearing once. V dropped 4 bases and J dropped 0; count of bases not matched to a gene: 11. Germline assignment: CDR1 SQVTM and CDR2 ANQGSEA. CDR3 size: 16 residues. Participants with hyperthyroidism, aged 18 to 65, were newly diagnosed with under 2 months' duration. Clinicians diagnosed using symptoms, serum thyroxine, TRAb, thyroid ultrasound and orbital computed tomography.

The receptor's source is an adult man with Graves' hyperthyroidism. Material: peripheral blood or thyroid tissue (not recorded which). The chain recombines TRBV29-1 with TRBJ2-7; 8 bases line up with TRBD1. CDR3 DNA: TGCAGCGTTGGGGGCCCGGGCAGGGGGCGCTCCTACGAGCAGTACTTC. It specifies CSVGGPGRGRSYEQYF.